The sequence of this T cell receptor (beta chain) was determined in a study of OX40 agonist ivuxolimab in advanced cancers. Clones were sequenced by immunoSEQ multiplex PCR, and TCRdb holds only the in-frame ones, with some missing. This table holds around 57,000 clones, 86% found once. J lost 4 bases, V lost 4 bases, and 7 bases had no gene match. This CDR3 contains 14 residues. CDR1 is SGHNT, CDR2 YYREEE, per germline (reference sequence). The V and J genes are TRBV5-4 and TRBJ1-2; 7 bases align to TRBD1. This sequence originates from an adult with an advanced solid tumor such as melanoma, head and neck, liver or kidney cancer. The material was CD4+ or CD8+ T cells sorted from blood, obtained in a trial of the OX40 agonist ivuxolimab. The CDR3 protein is CASSPNRGTYGYTF. The CDR3 DNA sequence: TGTGCCAGCAGCCCAAACAGGGGTACCTATGGCTACACCTTC.